The present T cell receptor beta chain was sequenced within a study of blood T cell repertoires in COVID-19 (TCRdb year 2020). For the study in its entirety: Collaborator samples came from the United States, Italy and Spain and covered acute and convalescent phases of COVID-19. The prospective study material was composed of cDNA or gDNA derived from T cells, B-cell-depleted T cells, or PBMCs. Deeply sampled blood TCRbeta repertoires from subjects exposed to, actively infected with, or recovered from COVID-19 were included in the dataset. The repertoires were made available in a free public database intended to serve as a resource for research on the immune response to SARS-CoV-2. Samples were obtained from the ongoing ImmuneRACE study (first 160 participants) and from over a thousand subjects provided by 6 global collaborators. Nearly every sample came with metadata listing a de-identified subject ID, COVID-19 status, age in years and sex. Where available, HLA class I and class II types were obtained from metadata supplied by the sample provider rather than from assay-based typing. Findings and caveats that apply to the study as a whole: How much clinical and demographic metadata was included differed by source and by participant, and the metadata was provided uncurated.

A note on this clone: What this receptor recognizes is not known. No base-level quality is on record; no much larger clone is a single base apart.

At one collaborating source in Seattle, patients were enrolled during active infection and were followed longitudinally through the course of disease. Each collaborating institution followed its own protocols to collect whole blood in K2EDTA tubes. For TCRbeta analysis, collaborators shipped samples as frozen whole blood, isolated PBMCs, or DNA extracted from either of those sample types. The immunoSEQ Assay, a bias-controlled multiplex PCR, was used to amplify TCRbeta CDR3 regions from genomic DNA. For the original study's pipeline: The number of nucleated cells in each sample was estimated from the amplification of reference gene primers within the assay. Sequence reads were collapsed and filtered to measure the absolute abundance of every unique TCRbeta CDR3 rearrangement. Productive Simpson clonality was computed per sample as the square root of Simpson's diversity index over productive rearrangements. In its TCRdb copy, this immuneACCESS table keeps in-frame sequences only and misses some clones. Where compared with another copy, unresolved V genes explain less than half of these, and the others have no known cause. V, J and clone size reflect that table, while D and trimming were determined from the DNA. The sample table records 130,000 or so clones; 84% of these occur just once. The ten largest clonotypes hold roughly 8.7% of the sample.

The CDR3 covers 15 residues, taking in both the cysteine and the phenylalanine. The only DNA kept is the CDR3, 45 bases in frame from the first base. The junction shows trimming of 0 bases on V and 4 bases on J, and the gene matches do not reach 6 bases of it. Sequences SQVTM (CDR1) and ANQGSEA (CDR2) are obtained from the germline V gene. The V gene is TRBV29-1 and the J gene is TRBJ1-2, and TRBD1 aligns with 9 junction nucleotides. The TCR sequence derives from a man aged 25-40 years with COVID-19, enrolled during active disease. The sample consisted of peripheral blood. The DNA reads as follows: TGCAGCGTTGAAGAATTGGGACAGGGCGTCTATGGCTACACCTTC. It specifies CSVEELGQGVYGYTF.